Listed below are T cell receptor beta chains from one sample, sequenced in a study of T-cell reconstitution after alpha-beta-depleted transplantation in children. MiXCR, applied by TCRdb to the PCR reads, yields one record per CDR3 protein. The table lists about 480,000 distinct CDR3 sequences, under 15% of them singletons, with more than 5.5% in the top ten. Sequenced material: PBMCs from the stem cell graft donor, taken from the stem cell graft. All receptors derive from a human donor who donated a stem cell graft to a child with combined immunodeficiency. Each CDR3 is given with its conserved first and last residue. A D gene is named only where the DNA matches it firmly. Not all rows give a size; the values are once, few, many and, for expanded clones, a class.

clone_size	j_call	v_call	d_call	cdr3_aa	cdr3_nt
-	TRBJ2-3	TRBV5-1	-	CASSLVDGRDTQYF	TGCGCCAGCAGCTTGGTGGACGGCCGTGATACGCAGTATTTT
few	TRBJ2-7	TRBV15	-	CATSRVRGVGAEQYF	TGTGCCACCAGCAGAGTGCGAGGGGTAGGAGCCGAGCAGTACTTC
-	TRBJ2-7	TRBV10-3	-	CAIRTGEGQVYEQYF	TGTGCCATCAGGACTGGTGAGGGCCAGGTCTACGAGCAGTACTTC
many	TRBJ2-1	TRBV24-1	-	CATSRTGGWQFF	TGTGCCACCAGCAGAACTGGAGGGTGGCAGTTCTTC
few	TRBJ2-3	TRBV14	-	CASSPSRSTQYF	TGTGCCAGCAGCCCAAGTCGGTCTACGCAGTATTTT
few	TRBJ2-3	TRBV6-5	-	CASSYLLSGGPTDTQYF	TGTGCCAGCAGTTACTTGTTAAGTGGGGGGCCAACAGATACGCAGTATTTT
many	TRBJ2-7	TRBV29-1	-	CSVVGTSKTYEQYF	TGCAGCGTCGTCGGGACTTCCAAGACCTACGAGCAGTACTTC
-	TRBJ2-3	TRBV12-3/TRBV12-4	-	CATHNYSTDTQYF	TGTGCCACACACAACTACAGCACAGATACGCAGTATTTT
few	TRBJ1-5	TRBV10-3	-	CAISNQGRNQPQHF	TGTGCCATCAGTAATCAGGGTCGGAATCAGCCCCAGCATTTT
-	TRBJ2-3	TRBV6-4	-	CASSDVGGQGDTQYF	TGTGCCAGCAGTGATGTCGGGGGGCAAGGAGATACGCAGTATTTT
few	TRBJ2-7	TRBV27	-	CASFSSSYEQYF	TGTGCCAGCTTTTCCAGTTCCTACGAGCAGTACTTC